These 18 T cell receptor beta chains originate from one sample sequenced in a study of blood T cell repertoires in COVID-19. Repertoires were generated with immunoSEQ multiplex PCR, while TCRdb's copy carries only in-frame clones and drops some. The profile shows roughly 190,000 clones, 80% to 85% of them singletons. The specimen was peripheral blood. These TCRs come from a woman in her seventies with COVID-19, enrolled during active disease.

The chain links TRBV29-1 to TRBJ2-1, with D possibly being TRBD2 (5 bases). This CDR3 contains 13 residues. CDR1 and CDR2 from the germline V gene are SQVTM and ANQGSEA. The V gene lost 4 bases and the J gene lost 1 base, with 8 bases spanning the gap. In DNA form, the CDR3 reads TGCAGCGTTGTGGAGCGGTCCTACAATGAGCAGTTCTTC. Protein: CSVVERSYNEQFF.

The chain is built from TRBV15 and TRBJ1-2; weak D call: TRBD1 (5 bases). Germline V gives CDR1 LNHNV, CDR2 YYDKDF (reference sequence). V was shortened by 5 bases and J by 4 bases, with 8 bases between the two germline ends. CDR3 length equals 12 residues. The CDR3 DNA is TGTGCCACCAGCGGAAGGGGCTATGGCTACACCTTC. Translated, it gives CATSGRGYGYTF.

The table lists this clone with a few counts. The V gene is TRBV27, the J gene TRBJ2-2, with 7 bases matching TRBD2. CDR1 is MNHEY, CDR2 SMNVEV, per germline (reference sequence). V lost 4 bases, J lost 1 base, and 3 bases stayed unmatched. The CDR3 has 15 residues. Here the CDR3 reads CASSSWGGNTGELFF. DNA of the CDR3: TGTGCCAGCAGTTCTTGGGGGGGGAACACCGGGGAGCTGTTTTTT.

J is TRBJ1-5 and V is TRBV6-5; 11 positions agree with TRBD1. The ends lost 5 bases at V and 9 bases at J; junction bases unmatched: 6. The CDR3 extends over 14 amino acids. The germline V gene has CDR1 MNHEY and CDR2 SVGAGI. The CDR3 DNA reads TGTGCCAGCAGTCCGGACAGGGGGCTGCGGCCCCAGCATTTT. Its translation: CASSPDRGLRPQHF.

The rearrangement links TRBV5-6 to TRBJ1-6; 9 bases line up with TRBD1. The J segment lost 10 bases and the V segment lost 3 bases, leaving 14 bases of the junction unmatched. The CDR3 runs to 17 residues. The V gene's germline CDR1 is SGHDT and CDR2 YYEEEE. Here the CDR3 DNA reads TGTGCCAGCAGCTCGTTAAAATGGCGGACAGGGGTGTCACCCCTCCACTTT. Its translation is CASSSLKWRTGVSPLHF.

The chain couples TRBV19 to TRBJ2-3, with TRBD2 identical over 7 bases. Germline V CDR1 and CDR2: LNHDA, SQIVND (reference sequence). The CDR3 contains 14 residues. After removal of 4 bases from V and 2 bases from J, the junction contained 3 bases not matched to a gene. DNA of the CDR3: TGTGCCAGTAGTAGGGGGACTAACACAGATACGCAGTATTTT. Translating it yields CASSRGTNTDTQYF.

The chain has TRBV20-1 and TRBJ2-4, with D possibly TRBD2 on 6 matching bases. CDR1 is DFQATT, CDR2 SNEGSKA, per germline (reference sequence). Trimming removed 3 bases at V and 8 bases at J, with 14 bases between. This CDR3 is 13 amino acids long. The chain's CDR3 is CSASMRGGHIQYF. In nucleotides, the CDR3 is TGCAGTGCTAGTATGCGGGGTGGCCACATTCAGTACTTC.

The gene calls are TRBV11-2 and TRBJ2-6, with 9 bases that match TRBD2. The CDR3 is made up of 15 amino acids. Germline CDR1 and CDR2: SGHAT and FQNNGV. Trimming took 5 bases from V and 2 from J; bases not matched to a gene: 1. The CDR3 bases are TGTGCCAGCAGCATAGCGGGGGCTGGGGCCAACGTCCTGACTTTC. This codes for CASSIAGAGANVLTF.

The gene calls are TRBV28 and TRBJ1-5; 10 bases agree with TRBD1. CDR1 MDHEN and CDR2 SYDVKM come from the germline V gene. V gave up 5 bases and J gave up 6 bases; unmatched junction bases: 7. The CDR3 loop spans 15 amino acids. This CDR3 reads CASSRDRGLGQPQHF. CDR3 coding DNA: TGTGCCAGCAGTAGAGACAGGGGGCTTGGTCAGCCCCAGCATTTT.

The rearrangement uses TRBV9 and TRBJ1-1; TRBD1 matches at 8 bases. The V segment lost 3 bases and the J segment 0 bases; nucleotides outside the gene matches: 19. The CDR3 is 20 residues long. Germline CDR1 reads SGDLS; CDR2 reads YYNGEE. CDR3 DNA sequence: TGTGCCAGCAGCGCCCAACCAAATCCGACAGGGGCTGTCATGAACACTGAAGCTTTCTTT. Its translation: CASSAQPNPTGAVMNTEAFF.

The V gene is TRBV20-1, the J gene TRBJ2-3; D is unclear. The CDR3 is 11 amino acids. V was trimmed by 6 bases and J by 4 bases, leaving 8 bases between them. Germline values: CDR1 DFQATT, CDR2 SNEGSKA (reference sequence). The CDR3 loop reads CSALNSDTQYF. CDR3 DNA: TGCAGTGCCCTTAACTCAGATACGCAGTATTTT.

This rearrangement joins TRBV27 to TRBJ1-3; D remains unclear. The length of the CDR3 is 18 residues. V was trimmed by 3 bases and J by 3 bases, leaving 21 bases between them. CDR1 MNHEY and CDR2 SMNVEV come from the germline V gene (reference sequence). The chain's CDR3 is CASSFLAFVPWCGNTIYF. The CDR3 nucleotides are TGTGCCAGCAGTTTTCTGGCCTTTGTCCCCTGGTGTGGAAACACCATATATTTT.

At least ten counts were recorded for this clone. V is TRBV18 and J is TRBJ2-7, with TRBD2 matching over 9 bases. The CDR3 has 16 residues. The V segment lost 4 bases and the J segment 7 bases; nucleotides outside the gene matches: 14. Looked up from germline, CDR1 is KGHSH and CDR2 is LQKENI. The CDR3 spells CASSQELAGGGGEQYF. CDR3 sequence (DNA): TGTGCCAGCTCACAAGAACTAGCGGGTGGCGGCGGGGAGCAGTACTTC.

A few counts support this clone. This same CDR3 is encoded by further DNA sequences in the sample. The gene calls are TRBV6-5 and TRBJ1-2, with D possibly TRBD1 on 5 matching bases. The CDR3 has 13 amino acids. Germline V gene sequence: CDR1 MNHEY, CDR2 SVGAGI. Between the trimmed V and J ends, which lost 8 bases and 0 bases, there was a span of 10 bases. The CDR3 loop reads CASRQGTNYGYTF. CDR3 nucleotide sequence: TGTGCCAGCCGGCAGGGAACTAACTATGGCTACACCTTC.

This chain links TRBV21-1 with TRBJ1-1. TRBV21-1 is reported as a pseudogene. The CDR3 is made up of 16 amino acids. CDR3 bases: TGTGCCAGCAGCAAAGTGATCGGGGTGGGGAACACTGAAGCTTTCTTT. The encoded protein is CASSKVIGVGNTEAFF.

The chain recombines TRBV30 with TRBJ1-5; TRBD1 matches at 8 bases. The CDR3 loop spans 14 amino acids. Trimming cost V 5 bases and J 5 bases; bases outside gene matches: 8. Germline V CDR1 and CDR2: GTSNPN, SVGIG (reference sequence). Here the CDR3 DNA reads TGTGCCTGGGGGCCTGACAGGGGAGATCAGCCCCAGCATTTT. It codes for CAWGPDRGDQPQHF.

The sample holds one count of this clone. V gene TRBV3-1 (or the pseudogene TRBV3-2) combines with J gene TRBJ2-1; the match to TRBD2 covers 12 bases. CDR1 and CDR2 from the germline V gene are LGHDT and YNNKEL (reference sequence). The V gene end was trimmed by 5 bases and the J gene end by 9 bases; junction bases not matched to a gene: 8. CDR3 length equals 15 residues. CDR3 amino acids: CASSFRTSGDSEQFF. The CDR3, as DNA: TGTGCCAGCAGCTTCCGGACTAGCGGGGACAGTGAGCAGTTCTTC.

The chain is built from TRBV6-1 and TRBJ1-2; possibly TRBD1 for D (6 bases). V lost 1 base and J 5 bases, leaving 14 bases between the germline ends. Germline V lookup: CDR1 MNHNS, CDR2 SASEGT. The CDR3 sequence is 15 residues long. The CDR3 DNA reads as TGTGCCAGCAGTGAAGTGGGGACACGAGTTTATGGCTACACCTTC. Amino acid sequence: CASSEVGTRVYGYTF.